Reported below is one T cell receptor beta chain. The data derive from a study of PD-1 blockade in classical Hodgkin lymphoma. Per the germline V gene, CDR1 is MNHNS and CDR2 is SASEGT. V lost 4 bases to trimming and J lost 7 bases; unmatched junction nucleotides: 6. This CDR3 contains 14 residues. Assay: immunoSEQ multiplex PCR; the TCRdb copy retains only in-frame clones and omits some. The sample lists about 47,000 clones; roughly 80% were seen once. The time point denotes: cycle 4 day 1 (C4D1), after 6 weeks of nivolumab. Every single patient, without exception, relapsed after autologous stem cell transplantation, and brentuximab vedotin exposure varied.

The chain is built from TRBV6-1 and TRBJ1-2; 10 bases agree with TRBD1. The source of this sequence is a human donor with classical Hodgkin lymphoma. Material: peripheral blood mononuclear cells (PBMCs), obtained before the fourth cycle of nivolumab. CDR3 coding DNA: TGTGCCAGCAGTGTCTGGGGACAGGGGACTGGCTACACCTTC. This gives the protein CASSVWGQGTGYTF.